The clone carrying this TCR beta chain was detected a few times. The TCR beta CDR3 regions underwent amplification using RNA transcripts as the source. The HTBI primer set was used in a first-round RT-PCR of the TCR CDR3. TCRdb reprocessed the multiplex PCR reads via MiXCR and lists one record per CDR3 protein. The table has about 600,000 distinct CDR3 sequences, approximately 15% seen once. The sample comes from a study of T cells in Graves' hyperthyroidism and ophthalmopathy. PBMCs stemmed from around 9.3 ml fresh peripheral blood. This CDR3 is 17 amino acids long. J was trimmed by 0 bases and V by 3 bases; bases with no gene match: 6. CDR1 is SGHDN and CDR2 is FVKESK in the germline V gene.

The chain combines TRBV14 with TRBJ2-3; 10 bases align to TRBD2. The TCR comes from a woman aged 40 to 50 with Graves' ophthalmopathy. What was sequenced was blood. This CDR3 reads CASSHHRSGRSTDTQYF. In DNA form, the CDR3 reads TGTGCCAGCAGCCACCATCGTAGCGGGAGGAGCACAGATACGCAGTATTTT.